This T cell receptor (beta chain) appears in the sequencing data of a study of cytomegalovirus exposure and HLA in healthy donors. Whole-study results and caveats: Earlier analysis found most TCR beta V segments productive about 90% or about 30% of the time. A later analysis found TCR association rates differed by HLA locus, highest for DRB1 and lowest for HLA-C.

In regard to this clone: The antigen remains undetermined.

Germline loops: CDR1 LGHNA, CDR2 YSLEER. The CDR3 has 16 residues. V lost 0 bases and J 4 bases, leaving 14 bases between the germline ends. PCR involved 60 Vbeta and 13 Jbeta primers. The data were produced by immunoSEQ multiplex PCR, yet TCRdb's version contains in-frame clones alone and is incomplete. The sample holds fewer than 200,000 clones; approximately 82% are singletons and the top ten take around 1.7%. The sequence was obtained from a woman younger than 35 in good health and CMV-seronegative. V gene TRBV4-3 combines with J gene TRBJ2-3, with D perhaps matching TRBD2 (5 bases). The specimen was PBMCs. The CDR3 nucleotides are TGCGCCAGCAGCCAAGATGCAGGACTGTACGCAGATACGCAGTATTTT. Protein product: CASSQDAGLYADTQYF.